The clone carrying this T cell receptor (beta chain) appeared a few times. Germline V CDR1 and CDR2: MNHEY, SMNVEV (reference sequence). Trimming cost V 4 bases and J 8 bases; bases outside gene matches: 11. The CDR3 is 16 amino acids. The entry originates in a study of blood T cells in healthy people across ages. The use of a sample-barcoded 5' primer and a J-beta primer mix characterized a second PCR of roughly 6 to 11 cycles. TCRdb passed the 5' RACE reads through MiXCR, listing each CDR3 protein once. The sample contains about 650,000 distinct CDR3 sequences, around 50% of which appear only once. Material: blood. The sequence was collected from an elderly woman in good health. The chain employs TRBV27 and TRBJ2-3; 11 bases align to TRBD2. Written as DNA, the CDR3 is TGTGCCAGCAGTTCTTTCTATGGTAGCGGGGGGGGTACGCAGTATTTT. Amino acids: CASSSFYGSGGGTQYF.